The 32 T cell receptor beta chains listed next were all sequenced from one sample in a study of T cell repertoires in cytomegalovirus infection. TCRdb analysed the reads with MiXCR anew, one entry per CDR3 protein. The repertoire holds roughly 320,000 distinct CDR3 sequences, with roughly 9.5% as singletons. Material for sequencing was PBMCs. Receptors originate from a human donor in good health (CMV status not recorded). Some clones in this sample may be carry-over from other donors' samples.

V and J are TRBV19 and TRBJ1-2; D is perhaps TRBD1 (5 bases). This CDR3 is 12 amino acids long. Deletions cut 9 bases from V and 3 bases from J, with 11 bases between. From germline, CDR1 is LNHDA and CDR2 SQIVND (reference sequence). The CDR3 DNA reads as TGTGCCAGCAGGGACGGCTACTATGGCTACACCTTC. Its translation is CASRDGYYGYTF.

The table lists this clonotype with a count of one. A much more abundant neighbour one base away suggests this may be a read error. This chain uses TRBV4-3 with TRBJ2-7; the match to TRBD1 covers 8 bases. V was clipped by 2 bases and J by 2 bases; unmatched bases: 2. The CDR3 sequence is 14 residues long. Germline V lookup: CDR1 LGHNA, CDR2 YSLEER. The CDR3 protein is CASSQRGQAYEQYF. Here the CDR3 DNA reads TGCGCCAGCAGCCAAAGGGGACAGGCCTACGAGCAGTACTTC.

This clonotype was found many times. The V gene is TRBV6-1, the J gene TRBJ2-2; D is undetermined. Germline-derived CDR1 and CDR2 are MNHNS and SASEGT. CDR3 length equals 12 residues. V lost 4 bases and J 13 bases, leaving 13 bases between the germline ends. In DNA form, the CDR3 reads TGTGCCAGCAGTGGAAAGGCGGCCGGGCTGTTTTTT. Amino acids: CASSGKAAGLFF.

This clonotype was counted at least ten times. This sequence joins TRBV28 and TRBJ2-5; D not certain. Germline V lookup: CDR1 MDHEN, CDR2 SYDVKM. This CDR3 has 13 residues. Trimming took off 7 bases at V and 0 bases at J, with 9 bases between the two ends. The CDR3, as DNA: TGTGCCAGCAATGTGGTCGACCAAGAGACCCAGTACTTC. Its translation: CASNVVDQETQYF.

This clonotype appeared a few times. The CDR3 DNA is TGTGCCAGCAGCCGCCTCCAAGAGACCCAGTACTTC. Amino acids: CASSRLQETQYF. The chain couples TRBV12-3 or TRBV12-4 to TRBJ2-5; D remains unclear. Trimming cost V 6 bases and J 1 base, with 6 bases left between them. The CDR3 extends over 12 amino acids.

A few counts support this clonotype. The chain joins TRBV28 to TRBJ2-2; perhaps TRBD2 as D (6 bases). The CDR3 covers 13 residues. Trimming pared 10 bases from V and 0 bases from J, leaving 9 bases between. The germline gives CDR1 MDHEN, CDR2 SYDVKM. The CDR3 loop is CATLAANTGELFF. The CDR3, as DNA: TGTGCCACCTTAGCGGCGAACACCGGGGAGCTGTTTTTT.

V usage is TRBV27 and J usage is TRBJ2-7; 7 nucleotides match TRBD1. Germline loops: CDR1 MNHEY, CDR2 SMNVEV (reference sequence). V lost 5 bases and J lost 4; bases outside the gene matches: 11. This CDR3 contains 15 residues. The DNA for the CDR3 is TGTGCCAGCAGTATCGGACAGGTTAATGGATACGAGCAGTACTTC. It is translated as CASSIGQVNGYEQYF.

The rearrangement links TRBV11-2 to TRBJ1-6; D possibly corresponds to TRBD1 (6 bases). Trimming stripped 6 bases from V and 3 bases from J, with 12 bases between. CDR1 is SGHAT and CDR2 is FQNNGV in the germline V gene. This CDR3 has 15 residues. The CDR3, as DNA: TGTGCCAGCAGTCCCATCAGGGGCTATAATTCACCCCTCCACTTT. The encoded protein is CASSPIRGYNSPLHF.

The table lists this clonotype with many counts. V is TRBV12-3 or TRBV12-4 and J is TRBJ1-3; D is undetermined. CDR3 length: 14 amino acids. The germline V and J ends were trimmed by 5 bases and 0 bases, with 8 bases remaining between them. CDR3 protein: CASSPIISGNTIYF. The CDR3 DNA is TGTGCCAGCAGTCCGATTATCTCTGGAAACACCATATATTTT.

V is TRBV20-1 and J is TRBJ2-5; D may be TRBD1 (6 bases). The CDR3 totals 13 residues. V dropped 5 bases and J dropped 3 bases, with 13 bases sitting between them. From germline, CDR1 is DFQATT and CDR2 SNEGSKA (reference sequence). Here the CDR3 reads CSAGKTGEETQYF. CDR3 sequence (DNA): TGCAGTGCTGGAAAGACAGGTGAAGAGACCCAGTACTTC.

The chain is built from TRBV6-5 and TRBJ2-7, with 7 bases lining up with TRBD1. The V segment lost 4 bases and the J segment 10 bases; nucleotides outside the gene matches: 10. This CDR3 has 13 residues. Per the germline V gene, CDR1 is MNHEY and CDR2 is SVGAGI. The CDR3 sequence is CASSSGGTRRQYF. The CDR3 DNA is TGTGCCAGCAGTTCAGGGGGTACTAGAAGACAGTACTTC.

This chain's CDR3 is CASSPSQGTSEQYF. In DNA form, the CDR3 reads TGCGCCAGCAGCCCAAGCCAGGGGACTAGCGAGCAGTACTTC. The chain combines TRBV5-1 with TRBJ2-7; TRBD2 aligns across 8 bases. The germline CDR1 and CDR2 sequences are SGHRS and YFSETQ. J gave up 6 bases and V 4 bases, and 9 bases lay outside the gene matches. This CDR3 contains 14 residues.

The chain joins TRBV11-2 to TRBJ1-4; no definite D call. This CDR3 has 14 amino acids. Trimming removed 4 bases from V and 5 bases from J, with 11 bases in between. CDR1 is SGHAT, CDR2 FQNNGV, per germline. The CDR3 protein is CASSSFGGNEKLFF. CDR3 coding DNA: TGTGCCAGCAGCTCCTTTGGAGGGAATGAAAAACTGTTTTTT.

This clonotype was counted once. One base away lies a much larger clone, so this may be a sequencing read error. The chain joins TRBV7-2 to TRBJ2-7; 8 bases are shared with TRBD1. The CDR3 spans 14 residues. CDR1 and CDR2 from the germline V gene are SGHTA and FQGNSA. Germline trimming cut 9 bases from V and 2 bases from J; bases unmatched to any gene: 9. In DNA form, the CDR3 reads TGTGCCAGTCGCCGGGACAGGAGCGCCTACGAGCAGTACTTC. This encodes CASRRDRSAYEQYF.

Many counts were recorded for this clonotype. V and J are TRBV6-2 or TRBV6-3 and TRBJ1-2; no clear D. Germline CDR1 MNHEY, CDR2 SVGEGT. Trimming took off 2 bases at V and 2 bases at J, with 6 bases between the two ends. The CDR3 length is 13 residues. In nucleotides, the CDR3 is TGTGCCAGCAGTTACCCGGGGAACTATGGCTACACCTTC. It is translated as CASSYPGNYGYTF.

This clonotype came up a few times. The chain recombines TRBV7-8 with TRBJ1-2; D not certain. The CDR3 contains 14 residues. Germline V gene sequence: CDR1 SGHVS, CDR2 FQNEAQ. V shed 2 bases and J shed 8 bases, with 15 bases lying between them. This CDR3 is CASSLRKGISGYTF. CDR3 DNA: TGTGCCAGCAGCTTAAGGAAGGGTATTAGCGGCTACACCTTC. Combining the CDR3 with reference TRBV7-8 and TRBJ1-2 gives the whole variable domain GAGVSQSPRYKVAKRGQDVALRCDPISGHVSLFWYQQALGQGPEFLTYFQNEAQLDKSGLPSDRFFAERPEGSVSTLKIQRTQQEDSAVYLCASSLRKGISGYTFGSGTRLTVV.

V gene TRBV20-1 combines with J gene TRBJ1-1; 9 bases fit TRBD1. The CDR3 is 14 residues long. V shed 2 bases, J shed 1 base, and the junction held 2 bases outside the gene matches. The germline V gene encodes CDR1 DFQATT and CDR2 SNEGSKA (reference sequence). CDR3 residues: CSARPGQGNTEAFF. The CDR3, as DNA: TGCAGTGCTAGACCGGGACAGGGGAACACTGAAGCTTTCTTT.

This clonotype showed up many times. This chain uses TRBV28 with TRBJ1-2, with no clear D. CDR1 and CDR2 (germline): MDHEN, SYDVKM. This CDR3 contains 15 residues. The V end was cut by 2 bases, the J end by 2 bases, with 12 bases between. CDR3 DNA sequence: TGTGCCAGCAGTTTAACGCCTTCTGGGAACTATGGCTACACCTTC. This gives the protein CASSLTPSGNYGYTF.

The sample holds many counts of this clonotype. J is TRBJ1-2 and V is TRBV12-3 or TRBV12-4; D might be TRBD1 (6 bases). The CDR3 sequence is 12 residues long. The V end lost 6 bases, the J end lost 8 bases, and 13 bases lay between the germline ends. The DNA of the CDR3 is TGTGCCAGCAGCCCAGGGGTTGGCGGCTACACCTTC. It encodes CASSPGVGGYTF.

There are many counts of this clonotype. The chain recombines TRBV28 with TRBJ1-2; TRBD1 aligns across 7 bases. The CDR3 loop spans 14 amino acids. The J segment lost 2 bases and the V segment lost 5 bases, leaving 5 bases of the junction unmatched. Germline CDR1 reads MDHEN; CDR2 reads SYDVKM. The CDR3 loop reads CASSPPTGNYGYTF. The CDR3 nucleotides read TGTGCCAGCAGTCCCCCGACAGGGAACTATGGCTACACCTTC.

At least ten counts were recorded for this clonotype. The chain is built from TRBV28 and TRBJ2-1, with 10 bases fitting TRBD1. CDR3 length equals 17 residues. In germline, CDR1 is MDHEN, CDR2 SYDVKM. V gave up 5 bases and J gave up 4 bases; unmatched junction bases: 11. Here the CDR3 DNA reads TGTGCCAGCAGTCGAAGACAGGGGGCTTTCCTTTACAATGAGCAGTTCTTC. Protein: CASSRRQGAFLYNEQFF.

This clonotype was counted ten times or more. The chain joins TRBV7-9 to TRBJ1-4; tentatively, D is TRBD1 (5 bases). The ends were cut back, 5 bases at V and 4 bases at J, with 14 bases in the middle. The CDR3 covers 15 residues. CDR1 and CDR2 from the germline V gene are SEHNR and FQNEAQ (reference sequence). For the CDR3, the DNA is TGTGCCAGCAGCGCCTCTCAGGGAATTAATGAAAAACTGTTTTTT. This codes for CASSASQGINEKLFF. Supplemented by reference TRBV7-9 and TRBJ1-4, the full variable domain reads DTGVSQNPRHKITKRGQNVTFRCDPISEHNRLYWYRQTLGQGPEFLTYFQNEAQLEKSRLLSDRFSAERPKGSFSTLEIQRTEQGDSAMYLCASSASQGINEKLFFGSGTQLSVL.

This clonotype was observed at least ten times. This rearrangement joins TRBV7-2 to TRBJ2-1; 7 bases match TRBD2. In germline, CDR1 is SGHTA, CDR2 FQGNSA. Trimming removed 4 bases from V and 4 bases from J; junction bases left unmatched: 7. The length of the CDR3 is 15 residues. The CDR3 protein is CASSSTSLRYNEQFF. The CDR3 nucleotides read TGTGCCAGCAGCTCGACTAGCCTACGGTACAATGAGCAGTTCTTC.

This clonotype was counted once. A much larger clone differs by one base, so this may be a read error. CDR3 residues: CASRPSSDTQYF. As DNA, the CDR3 is TGTGCCAGCAGACCGAGTTCAGATACGCAGTATTTT. The V call is TRBV7-2, the J call TRBJ2-3; D remains unclear. V lost 6 bases, J lost 4 bases, and 8 bases lay in between. CDR1 and CDR2 (germline): SGHTA, FQGNSA. CDR3 length equals 12 residues.

This clonotype occurred a few times. The J gene is TRBJ1-1, the V gene TRBV10-3; D unresolved. Germline CDR1 and CDR2: ENHRY and SYGVKD. Trimming left V 4 bases short and J 3 bases short, with 6 bases between. This CDR3 contains 12 residues. CDR3: CAISGMDTEAFF. The CDR3 coding sequence is TGTGCCATCAGTGGGATGGACACTGAAGCTTTCTTT.

This clonotype was seen more than once but under ten times. The J gene is TRBJ1-1, the V gene TRBV7-2; 7 positions agree with TRBD1. J gave up 2 bases and V 7 bases, and 10 bases lay outside the gene matches. This CDR3 region has 15 residues. Germline CDR1 SGHTA, CDR2 FQGNSA. The CDR3 sequence: CASTIMGQLNTEAFF. In nucleotides, the CDR3 is TGTGCCAGCACCATCATGGGACAGCTCAACACTGAAGCTTTCTTT.

This clonotype has a single count. This chain uses TRBV7-4 with TRBJ1-5; D possibly corresponds to TRBD1 (5 bases). The V and J ends lost 5 bases and 0 bases respectively, with 11 bases between them. The CDR3 has 15 amino acids. Per the germline V gene, CDR1 is SGHVT and CDR2 is SQSDAQ. DNA for the CDR3: TGTGCCAGCAGCCCAGGGACGGATAGCAATCAGCCCCAGCATTTT. Its protein is CASSPGTDSNQPQHF.

This clonotype was seen many times. The chain is built from TRBV20-1 and TRBJ2-3; TRBD2 is a possible D gene (6 bases). With 2 bases removed from V and 2 bases from J, the gap between germline ends came to 11 bases. Germline V lookup: CDR1 DFQATT, CDR2 SNEGSKA (reference sequence). The CDR3 loop spans 14 amino acids. For the CDR3, the DNA is TGCAGTGCTAGATGGAGCGGGCTCACAGATACGCAGTATTTT. Translation: CSARWSGLTDTQYF.

This clonotype was detected many times. The rearrangement joins TRBV7-2 to TRBJ2-7; TRBD2 matches 7 bases. V gave up 4 bases and J gave up 3 bases; unmatched junction bases: 9. Looked up from germline, CDR1 is SGHTA and CDR2 is FQGNSA. This CDR3 contains 15 residues. The CDR3 nucleotides read TGTGCCAGCAGCTCACGGACTAGTAGTGGCTACGAGCAGTACTTC. Protein sequence: CASSSRTSSGYEQYF.

This chain joins TRBV12-3 or TRBV12-4 and TRBJ1-5, with unresolved D. V gave up 3 bases and J gave up 3 bases, with 9 bases separating them. The CDR3 runs 14 residues. CDR3 DNA: TGTGCCAGCAGTTTTAGGCAGATCAATCAGCCCCAGCATTTT. Translating gives CASSFRQINQPQHF.

The J gene is TRBJ1-2, the V gene TRBV28; D uncertain. Germline V gives CDR1 MDHEN, CDR2 SYDVKM. V gave up 5 bases and J gave up 4 bases, with 11 bases separating them. The CDR3 contains 13 residues. CDR3 residues: CASSLPHIYGYTF. For the CDR3, the DNA is TGTGCCAGCAGTCTCCCTCATATCTATGGCTACACCTTC.

Many counts were recorded for this clonotype. The rearrangement links TRBV7-2 to TRBJ2-4, with 7 bases identical to TRBD1. The CDR3 loop spans 14 amino acids. Germline loops: CDR1 SGHTA, CDR2 FQGNSA. Trimming took 5 bases from V and 7 from J; bases not matched to a gene: 8. CDR3 DNA: TGTGCCAGCAGCCTCAGGGGGTCGGGTAACATTCAGTACTTC. It translates to CASSLRGSGNIQYF.